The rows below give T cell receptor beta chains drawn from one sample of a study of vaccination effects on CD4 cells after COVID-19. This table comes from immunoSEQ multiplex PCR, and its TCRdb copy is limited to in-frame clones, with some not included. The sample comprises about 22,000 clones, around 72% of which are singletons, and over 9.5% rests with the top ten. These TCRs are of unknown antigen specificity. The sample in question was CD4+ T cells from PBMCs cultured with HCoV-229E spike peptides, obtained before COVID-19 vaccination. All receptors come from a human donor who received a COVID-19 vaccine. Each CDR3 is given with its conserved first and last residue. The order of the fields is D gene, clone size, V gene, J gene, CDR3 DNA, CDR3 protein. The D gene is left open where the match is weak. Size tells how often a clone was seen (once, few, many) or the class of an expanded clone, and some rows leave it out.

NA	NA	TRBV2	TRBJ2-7	TGTGCCAGCAGCAGACAGGAGTACGAGCAGTACTTC	CASSRQEYEQYF
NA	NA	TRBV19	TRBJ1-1	TGTGCCAGTAGCTCGTTCGGGGTTTTGACTGAAGCTTTCTTT	CASSSFGVLTEAFF
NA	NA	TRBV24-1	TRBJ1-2	TGTGCCACCAGTGATGTTAGAAACCCCTATGGCTACACCTTC	CATSDVRNPYGYTF
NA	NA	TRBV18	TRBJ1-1	TGTGCCAGCTCACCACAGGACTTGAACACTGAAGCTTTCTTT	CASSPQDLNTEAFF
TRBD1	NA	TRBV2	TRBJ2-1	TGTGCCAGCAGTGATAGGACAGGGTTTAGTGAGCAGTTCTTC	CASSDRTGFSEQFF
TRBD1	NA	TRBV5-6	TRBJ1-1	TGTGCCAGCAGCGAAGCCGGGACAGGGGATTTTAACACTGAAGCTTTCTTT	CASSEAGTGDFNTEAFF
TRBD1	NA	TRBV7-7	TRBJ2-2	TGTGCCAGCAGCGTAGGACAGGGAAACACCGGGGAGCTGTTTTTT	CASSVGQGNTGELFF
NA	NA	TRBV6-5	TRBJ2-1	TGTGCCAGCAGTTACGTTATGAGCTCCTACAATGAGCAGTTCTTC	CASSYVMSSYNEQFF
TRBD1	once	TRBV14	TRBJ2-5	TGTGCCAGCAGCCTTAGGACAGGAATGGGTCAGACCCAGTACTTC	CASSLRTGMGQTQYF
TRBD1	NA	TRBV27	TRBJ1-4	TGTGCCAGCAGCCAACAGGGGTTTAATGAAAAACTGTTTTTT	CASSQQGFNEKLFF
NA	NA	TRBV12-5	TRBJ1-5	TGTGCTAGTGGGCCGGACAGTAAACAGCCCCAGCATTTT	CASGPDSKQPQHF
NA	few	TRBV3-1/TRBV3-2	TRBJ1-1	TGTGCCAGCAGCCGGGACGGCCAAAAAGCTTTCTTT	CASSRDGQKAFF